The T cell receptor (beta chain) described here comes from a study of OX40 agonist ivuxolimab in advanced cancers. For the study at large: Patients in the trial were receiving intravenous ivuxolimab every 2 weeks, at doses of 0.01 to 10 mg/kg.

This CDR3 contains 13 residues. V lost 3 bases and J lost 13, with 18 bases in between. Germline loops: CDR1 SNHLY, CDR2 FYNNEI. Exclusion of a patient followed from autoimmune disease history or systemic immunosuppression. Assay used: immunoSEQ multiplex PCR; TCRdb lists only in-frame clones, some missing. The sample contains around 70,000 clones, about 79% of which appear only once. The sequence was collected from an adult with an advanced solid tumor such as melanoma, head and neck, liver or kidney cancer. The V gene is TRBV2, the J gene TRBJ2-5; TRBD2 is a possible D gene (7 bases). Sample: CD4+ or CD8+ T cells sorted from blood, taken in a trial of the OX40 agonist ivuxolimab. The CDR3 sequence: CASSDQTSRGPYF. DNA of the CDR3: TGTGCCAGCAGTGATCAGACTAGCAGGGGTCCGTACTTC.